Shown below are 29 T cell receptor beta chains from a single sample sequenced in a study of T cell responses to AZD1222 COVID-19 vaccine. Profiled with immunoSEQ multiplex PCR; TCRdb holds only in-frame clones, not every one. The sample holds under 120,000 clones; more than 85% are singletons and the top ten take 1% to 1.5%. Sequences were derived from peripheral blood, sampled on day 0 of AZD1222 vaccination. The origin of the receptors is an adult in good health.

The chain links TRBV7-6 to TRBJ2-3; 10 bases are shared with TRBD2. This CDR3 spans 16 amino acids. Germline CDR1 and CDR2: SGHVS and FNYEAQ. Trimming at V came to 5 bases and at J to 0 bases, leaving 5 bases not matched to a gene. The CDR3 nucleotides are TGTGCCAGCAGCAGGCAACTAGCGGGGAGCACAGATACGCAGTATTTT. Its translation: CASSRQLAGSTDTQYF.

This clone came up once. This rearrangement joins TRBV14 to TRBJ2-7; D is unresolved. V shed 1 base and J shed 1 base, with 5 bases lying between them. Looked up from germline, CDR1 is SGHDN and CDR2 is FVKESK. This CDR3 contains 13 residues. CDR3 nucleotides: TGTGCCAGCAGCCAAGGCAGGTCCTACGAGCAGTACTTC. Encoded protein: CASSQGRSYEQYF.

The chain couples TRBV6-5 to TRBJ1-2, with D tentatively TRBD1 (5 bases). Germline V gives CDR1 MNHEY, CDR2 SVGAGI. V dropped 2 bases and J dropped 5 bases, with 9 bases sitting between them. This CDR3 has 13 amino acids. CDR3 sequence (DNA): TGTGCCAGCAGTTACGATCAGGGATATGGCTACACCTTC. As protein: CASSYDQGYGYTF.

This clone was detected once. The V gene is TRBV6-2 or TRBV6-3, the J gene TRBJ2-1; unclear D gene. Germline values: CDR1 MNHEY, CDR2 SVGEGT. There are 12 residues in the CDR3. V was trimmed by 6 bases and J by 9 bases, leaving 12 bases between them. CDR3 coding DNA: TGTGCCAGCAGCCCTAGACTTGGTGAGCAGTTCTTC. Its translation is CASSPRLGEQFF.

The chain recombines TRBV6-2 or TRBV6-3 with TRBJ2-2; the D gene is possibly TRBD2 (5 bases). In germline, CDR1 is MNHEY, CDR2 SVGEGT. The CDR3 runs to 13 residues. V was cut by 2 bases and J by 5 bases, with 6 bases left in between. The CDR3 DNA sequence: TGTGCCAGCAGTTACAGGGAGACCGGGGAGCTGTTTTTT. Protein sequence: CASSYRETGELFF.

The chain has TRBV9 and TRBJ1-2, with D perhaps TRBD1 (5 bases). V was trimmed by 0 bases and J by 10 bases, leaving 10 bases between them. Germline V gene lookup returns CDR1 SGDLS and CDR2 YYNGEE. The CDR3 contains 12 residues. CDR3 region: CASSVAQGTYTF. The CDR3 region has the DNA TGTGCCAGCAGCGTAGCTCAGGGTACCTACACCTTC. Full variable domain (remainder filled in from reference TRBV9 and TRBJ1-2): DSGVTQTPKHLITATGQRVTLRCSPRSGDLSVYWYQQSLDQGLQFLIQYYNGEERAKGNILERFSAQQFPDLHSELNLSSLELGDSALYFCASSVAQGTYTFGSGTRLTVV.

The chain joins TRBV24-1 to TRBJ2-4; D not resolved. Trimming removed 4 bases from V and 1 base from J, with 13 bases in between. The CDR3 is 16 residues long. Germline V lookup: CDR1 KGHDR, CDR2 SFDVKD. CDR3 coding DNA: TGTGCCACCAGTGACCCTGCCTCCTCGGCCAAAAACATTCAGTACTTC. Residues: CATSDPASSAKNIQYF.

This rearrangement joins TRBV19 to TRBJ1-3; D call uncertain. The CDR3 covers 11 residues. In germline, CDR1 is LNHDA, CDR2 SQIVND (reference sequence). V was cut by 9 bases and J by 1 base, with 4 bases left in between. CDR3 nucleotide sequence: TGTGCCAGCAGATCTGGAAACACCATATATTTT. It encodes CASRSGNTIYF.

The chain carries TRBV12-3 or TRBV12-4 and TRBJ1-2; a possible D gene is TRBD1 (5 bases). The ends were cut back, 7 bases at V and 7 bases at J, with 16 bases in the middle. There are 13 residues in the CDR3. Here the CDR3 DNA reads TGTGCCAGCACCTTGAGGCAGGGAGGTGGCTACACCTTC. Its translation: CASTLRQGGGYTF.

V and J are TRBV2 and TRBJ2-1; TRBD1 is a possible D gene (7 bases). V lost 6 bases and J 8 bases, leaving 20 bases between the germline ends. Germline-derived CDR1 and CDR2 are SNHLY and FYNNEI. The CDR3 length is 15 residues. The CDR3 reads CASSRGVVRVDEQFF. CDR3 sequence (DNA): TGTGCCAGCAGCAGGGGGGTAGTTAGGGTCGATGAGCAGTTCTTC.

This sequence joins TRBV11-2 and TRBJ1-4; D unresolved. This CDR3 is 16 amino acids long. CDR1 SGHAT and CDR2 FQNNGV come from the germline V gene. V was clipped by 5 bases and J by 2 bases, with 15 bases between them. CDR3 protein: CASSAIWGVTNEKLFF. The CDR3 DNA sequence: TGTGCCAGCAGCGCAATATGGGGTGTTACTAATGAAAAACTGTTTTTT.

V and J are TRBV5-4 and TRBJ2-7, with D perhaps given as TRBD1 or TRBD2 (5 bases each). The CDR3 is 16 amino acids. V lost 4 bases and J lost 3, with 20 bases in between. Germline assignment: CDR1 SGHNT and CDR2 YYREEE (reference sequence). The CDR3 DNA reads as TGTGCCAGCAGCCAGCGCCGCTCCGGGGCTAACTACGAGCAGTACTTC. This gives the protein CASSQRRSGANYEQYF.

The chain has TRBV3-1 (or the pseudogene TRBV3-2) and TRBJ2-4, with D possibly matching TRBD2 (5 bases). Trimming left V 0 bases short and J 6 bases short, with 12 bases between. The CDR3 is 15 residues long. Germline values: CDR1 LGHDT, CDR2 YNNKEL (reference sequence). DNA for the CDR3: TGTGCCAGCAGCCAAGATCGGCTAGCCGGAAACATTCAGTACTTC. It translates to CASSQDRLAGNIQYF.

In this sample, this clone turned up once. The chain combines TRBV15 with TRBJ1-5; TRBD1 matches at 8 bases. CDR3 length equals 12 residues. The J segment lost 7 bases and the V segment lost 9 bases, leaving 5 bases of the junction unmatched. From germline, CDR1 is LNHNV and CDR2 YYDKDF (reference sequence). CDR3 loop: CATSTGVQPQHF. The DNA of the CDR3 is TGTGCCACATCGACAGGGGTCCAGCCCCAGCATTTT.

The chain employs TRBV4-3 and TRBJ2-2, with TRBD1 matching over 9 bases. The V gene end was trimmed by 5 bases and the J gene end by 4 bases; junction bases not matched to a gene: 8. Germline-derived CDR1 and CDR2 are LGHNA and YSLEER. The CDR3 totals 16 residues. CDR3 protein: CASSTGGRDFTGELFF. CDR3 in DNA: TGCGCCAGCAGCACAGGGGGCAGGGATTTCACCGGGGAGCTGTTTTTT.

As to this clone: This same CDR3 is encoded by further DNA sequences in the sample. The chain employs TRBV3-1 (or the pseudogene TRBV3-2) and TRBJ2-2; D is unresolved. The CDR3 loop spans 12 amino acids. Germline V gene data show CDR1 as LGHDT and CDR2 as YNNKEL (reference sequence). With 3 bases removed from V and 5 bases from J, the gap between germline ends came to 4 bases. The CDR3 bases are TGTGCCAGCAGCCAGGAGACCGGGGAGCTGTTTTTT. Translation gives CASSQETGELFF.

The chain combines TRBV30 with TRBJ1-3; no clear D gene. Trimming took off 2 bases at V and 0 bases at J, with 11 bases between the two ends. Per the germline V gene, CDR1 is GTSNPN and CDR2 is SVGIG (reference sequence). The CDR3 length is 15 residues. The CDR3 nucleotides are TGTGCCTGGAGTCTGGGGTACTCCTCTGGAAACACCATATATTTT. This gives the protein CAWSLGYSSGNTIYF.

The chain links TRBV15 to TRBJ2-5; 7 positions agree with TRBD2. Trimming cost V 3 bases and J 1 base; bases outside gene matches: 5. The CDR3 runs 15 residues. Per germline, CDR1 LNHNV and CDR2 YYDKDF (reference sequence). CDR3 sequence reads: CATSSAVAGQETQYF. In DNA form, the CDR3 reads TGTGCCACCAGCAGTGCCGTAGCGGGCCAAGAGACCCAGTACTTC.

The chain employs TRBV27 and TRBJ2-1; D may be TRBD1 or TRBD2 (5 bases each). Trimming took 6 bases from V and 3 from J, leaving 15 bases between them. CDR3 size: 15 residues. Germline CDR1 MNHEY, CDR2 SMNVEV (reference sequence). The chain's CDR3 is CASSPGQGLYNEQFF. CDR3 DNA sequence: TGTGCCAGCAGCCCCGGACAAGGACTCTACAATGAGCAGTTCTTC.

The CDR3 region has the DNA TGTGCCTGGAGCCGGGACAGGGGTAATTCACCCCTCCACTTT. Amino acid sequence: CAWSRDRGNSPLHF. The V gene is TRBV30, the J gene TRBJ1-6; TRBD1 matches 10 bases. CDR1 is GTSNPN, CDR2 SVGIG, per germline (reference sequence). V was pared by 3 bases and J by 6 bases, with 2 bases of the junction left unmatched. The CDR3 totals 14 residues. The full variable domain, with the rest looked up from reference TRBV30 and TRBJ1-6, is SQTIHQWPATLVQPVGSPLSLECTVEGTSNPNLYWYRQAAGRGLQLLFYSVGIGQISSEVPQNLSASRPQDRQFILSSKKLLLSDSGFYLCAWSRDRGNSPLHFGNGTRLTVT.

J is TRBJ1-1 and V is TRBV18, with 7 bases aligning to TRBD1. Germline loops: CDR1 KGHSH, CDR2 LQKENI. V lost 1 base to trimming and J lost 5 bases; unmatched junction nucleotides: 4. This CDR3 is 14 amino acids long. CDR3 loop: CASSPRTGETEAFF. CDR3 nucleotides: TGTGCCAGCTCACCACGCACAGGGGAGACTGAAGCTTTCTTT.

This chain connects TRBV3-1 (or the pseudogene TRBV3-2) to TRBJ2-1, with D possibly matching TRBD1 (5 bases). Trimming removed 4 bases at V and 9 bases at J, with 22 bases between. The germline V gene encodes CDR1 LGHDT and CDR2 YNNKEL (reference sequence). The CDR3 has 16 residues. The CDR3 sequence is CASSPGPPPTPTEQFF. CDR3 nucleotides: TGTGCCAGCAGCCCAGGGCCCCCCCCCACCCCGACTGAGCAGTTCTTC.

The J gene is TRBJ1-6, the V gene TRBV13; D unresolved. In germline, CDR1 is PRHDT, CDR2 FYEKMQ (reference sequence). This CDR3 has 14 residues. Trimming took 0 bases from V and 9 from J, leaving 9 bases between them. CDR3 in DNA: TGTGCCAGCAGCTTAGGCGAGGAGCGTTCACCCCTCCACTTT. This gives the protein CASSLGEERSPLHF.

The V call is TRBV5-1, the J call TRBJ1-1; D not resolved. Per the germline V gene, CDR1 is SGHRS and CDR2 is YFSETQ. The V end was cut by 6 bases, the J end by 1 base, with 13 bases between. This CDR3 is 14 amino acids long. The CDR3 region is CASKVVPSNTEAFF. The CDR3 region has the DNA TGCGCCAGCAAGGTCGTGCCTTCGAACACTGAAGCTTTCTTT.

The J gene is TRBJ1-6, the V gene TRBV27, with D perhaps TRBD1 (6 bases). The CDR3 has 15 residues. In germline, CDR1 is MNHEY, CDR2 SMNVEV (reference sequence). V dropped 9 bases and J dropped 3 bases, with 15 bases sitting between them. Here the CDR3 DNA reads TGTGCCAGTCAGTTACAGGGATTCTATAATTCACCCCTCCACTTT. Translating it yields CASQLQGFYNSPLHF.

This chain joins TRBV5-5 and TRBJ2-1; D uncertain. The CDR3 length is 16 residues. The V end was cut by 0 bases, the J end by 5 bases, with 15 bases between. The germline gives CDR1 SGHKS, CDR2 YYEKEE (reference sequence). Here the CDR3 reads CASSLVPAKENNEQFF. The CDR3 bases are TGTGCCAGCAGCTTGGTCCCCGCAAAGGAGAACAATGAGCAGTTCTTC.

The chain combines TRBV6-5 with TRBJ1-2; D may be TRBD1 (6 bases). The germline V gene encodes CDR1 MNHEY and CDR2 SVGAGI. With 0 bases removed from V and 7 bases from J, the gap between germline ends came to 18 bases. The CDR3 totals 16 residues. The CDR3, as DNA: TGTGCCAGCAGTTACTCACTCGGCACAGGGTCTGCTGGCTACACCTTC. Translated, it gives CASSYSLGTGSAGYTF.

The chain is built from TRBV6-2 or TRBV6-3 and TRBJ1-2; D gene uncertain. Germline CDR1 MNHEY, CDR2 SVGEGT. Deletions cut 6 bases from V and 2 bases from J, with 19 bases between. The CDR3 consists of 16 residues. DNA for the CDR3: TGTGCCAGCAGCAAAGTGTCTGACCAACTAAACTATGGCTACACCTTC. Translated: CASSKVSDQLNYGYTF.

The CDR3 coding sequence is TGTGCCAGCAGTGGAGTAACACCCCTGAACACTGAAGCTTTCTTT. It is translated as CASSGVTPLNTEAFF. The V call is TRBV6-2 or TRBV6-3, the J call TRBJ1-1, with D hard to call. CDR3 length equals 15 residues. V was clipped by 5 bases and J by 0 bases, with 13 bases between them. Germline CDR1 is MNHEY and CDR2 is SVGEGT.